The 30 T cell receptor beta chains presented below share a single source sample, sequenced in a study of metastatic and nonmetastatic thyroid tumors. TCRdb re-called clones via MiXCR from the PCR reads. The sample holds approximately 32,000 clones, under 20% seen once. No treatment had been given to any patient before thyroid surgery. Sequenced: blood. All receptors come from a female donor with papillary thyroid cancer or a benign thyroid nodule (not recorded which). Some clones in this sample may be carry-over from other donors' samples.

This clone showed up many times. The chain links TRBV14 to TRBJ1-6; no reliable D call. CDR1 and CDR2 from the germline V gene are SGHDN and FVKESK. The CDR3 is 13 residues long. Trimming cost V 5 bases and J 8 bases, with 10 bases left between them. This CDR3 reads CASSGMLDSPLHF. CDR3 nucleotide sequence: TGTGCCAGCAGCGGGATGCTGGATTCACCCCTCCACTTT.

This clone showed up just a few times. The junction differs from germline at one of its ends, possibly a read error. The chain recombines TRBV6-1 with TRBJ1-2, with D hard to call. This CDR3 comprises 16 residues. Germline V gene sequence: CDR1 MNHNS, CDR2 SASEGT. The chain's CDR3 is CASSSGWRADNYGNTF. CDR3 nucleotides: TGTGCCAGCTCCTCGGGGTGGAGGGCGGATAACTATGGCAACACCTTC.

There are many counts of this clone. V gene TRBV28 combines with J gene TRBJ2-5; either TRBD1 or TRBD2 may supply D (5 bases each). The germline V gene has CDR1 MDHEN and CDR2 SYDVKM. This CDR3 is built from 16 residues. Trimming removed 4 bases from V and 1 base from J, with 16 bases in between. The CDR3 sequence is CASSSSPTGTQETQYF. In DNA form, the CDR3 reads TGTGCCAGCAGTTCCTCCCCTACCGGGACCCAAGAGACCCAGTACTTC. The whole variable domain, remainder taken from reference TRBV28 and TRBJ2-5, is DVKVTQSSRYLVKRTGEKVFLECVQDMDHENMFWYRQDPGLGLRLIYFSYDVKMKEKGDIPEGYSVSREKKERFSLILESASTNQTSMYLCASSSSPTGTQETQYFGPGTRLLVL.

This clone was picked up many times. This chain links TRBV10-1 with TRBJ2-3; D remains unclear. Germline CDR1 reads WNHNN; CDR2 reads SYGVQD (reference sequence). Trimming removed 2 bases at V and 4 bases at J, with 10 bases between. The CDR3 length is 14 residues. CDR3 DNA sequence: TGCGCCAGCAGTGAGACAGCCCGGCCAGATACGCAGTATTTT. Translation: CASSETARPDTQYF.

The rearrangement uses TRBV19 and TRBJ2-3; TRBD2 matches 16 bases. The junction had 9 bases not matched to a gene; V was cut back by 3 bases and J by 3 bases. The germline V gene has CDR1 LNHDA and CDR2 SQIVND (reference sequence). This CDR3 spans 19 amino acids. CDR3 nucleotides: TGTGCCAGTAGTATCCCTCCGGGACTAGCGGGAGGGGGGACAGATACGCAGTATTTT. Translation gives CASSIPPGLAGGGTDTQYF.

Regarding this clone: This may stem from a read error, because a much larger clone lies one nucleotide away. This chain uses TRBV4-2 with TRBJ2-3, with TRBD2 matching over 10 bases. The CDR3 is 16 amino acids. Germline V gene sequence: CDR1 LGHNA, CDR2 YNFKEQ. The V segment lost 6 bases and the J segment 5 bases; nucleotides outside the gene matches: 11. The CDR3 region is CASSSVAGGGKDTQYF. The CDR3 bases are TGTGCCAGCAGTTCAGTAGCGGGGGGAGGCAAAGATACGCAGTATTTT.

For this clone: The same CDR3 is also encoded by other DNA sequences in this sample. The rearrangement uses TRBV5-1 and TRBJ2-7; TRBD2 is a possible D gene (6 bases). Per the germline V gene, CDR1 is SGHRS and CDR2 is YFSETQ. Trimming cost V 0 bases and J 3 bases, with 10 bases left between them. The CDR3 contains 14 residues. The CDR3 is CASSLAYGSYEQYF. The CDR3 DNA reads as TGCGCCAGCAGCTTGGCATACGGGAGCTACGAGCAGTACTTC.

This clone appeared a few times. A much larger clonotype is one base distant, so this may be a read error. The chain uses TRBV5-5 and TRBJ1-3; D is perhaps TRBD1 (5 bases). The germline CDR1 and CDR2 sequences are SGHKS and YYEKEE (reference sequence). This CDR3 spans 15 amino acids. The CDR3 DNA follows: TGTGCCAGCAGCTTTGGGACTGTCTCTGAAAACACCATATATTTT. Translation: CASSFGTVSENTIYF.

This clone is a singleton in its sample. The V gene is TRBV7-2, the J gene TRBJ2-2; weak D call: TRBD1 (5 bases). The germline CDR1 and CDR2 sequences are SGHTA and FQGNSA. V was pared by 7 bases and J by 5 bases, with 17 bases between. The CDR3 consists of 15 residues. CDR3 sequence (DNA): TGTGCCAGCACCCCTCTGATCAGGGAAACCGGGGAGCTGTTTTTT. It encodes CASTPLIRETGELFF.

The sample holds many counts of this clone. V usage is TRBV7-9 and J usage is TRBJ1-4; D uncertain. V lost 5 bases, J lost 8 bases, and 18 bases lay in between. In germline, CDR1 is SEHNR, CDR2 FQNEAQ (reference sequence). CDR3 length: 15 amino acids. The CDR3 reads CASSAPGSWSEKLFF. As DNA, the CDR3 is TGTGCCAGCAGCGCTCCGGGTTCTTGGTCCGAAAAACTGTTTTTT.

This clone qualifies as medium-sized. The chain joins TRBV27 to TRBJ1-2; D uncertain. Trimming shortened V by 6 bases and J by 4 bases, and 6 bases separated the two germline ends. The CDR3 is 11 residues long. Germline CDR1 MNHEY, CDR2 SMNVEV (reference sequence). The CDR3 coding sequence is TGTGCCAGCAGCCCAGGCTATGGCTACACCTTC. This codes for CASSPGYGYTF.

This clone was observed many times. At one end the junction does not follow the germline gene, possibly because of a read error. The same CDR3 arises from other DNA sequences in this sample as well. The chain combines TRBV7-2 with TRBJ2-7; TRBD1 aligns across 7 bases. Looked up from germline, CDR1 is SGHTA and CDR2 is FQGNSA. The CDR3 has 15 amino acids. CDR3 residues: CASSFSGTDTYEQYF. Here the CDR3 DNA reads TGTGCCAGCAGCTTTAGTGGGACAGATACCTACGAACAGTACTTC. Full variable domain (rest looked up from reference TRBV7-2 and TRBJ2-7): GAGVSQSPSNKVTEKGKDVELRCDPISGHTALYWYRQSLGQGLEFLIYFQGNSAPDKSGLPSDRFSAERTGGSVSTLTIQRTQQEDSAVYLCASSFSGTDTYEQYFGPGTRLTVT.

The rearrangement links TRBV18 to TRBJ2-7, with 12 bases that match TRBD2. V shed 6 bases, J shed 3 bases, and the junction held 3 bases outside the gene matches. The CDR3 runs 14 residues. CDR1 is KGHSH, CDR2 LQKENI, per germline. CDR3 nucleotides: TGTGCCAGCTCCCCGACTAGCGGGAGCTACGAGCAGTACTTC. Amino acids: CASSPTSGSYEQYF.

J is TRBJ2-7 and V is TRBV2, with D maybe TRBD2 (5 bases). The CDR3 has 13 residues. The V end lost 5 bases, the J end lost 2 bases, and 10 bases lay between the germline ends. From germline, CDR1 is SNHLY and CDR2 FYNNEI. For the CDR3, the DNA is TGTGCCAGCAGTTTGGACGGGGCCTACGAGCAGTACTTC. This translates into CASSLDGAYEQYF.

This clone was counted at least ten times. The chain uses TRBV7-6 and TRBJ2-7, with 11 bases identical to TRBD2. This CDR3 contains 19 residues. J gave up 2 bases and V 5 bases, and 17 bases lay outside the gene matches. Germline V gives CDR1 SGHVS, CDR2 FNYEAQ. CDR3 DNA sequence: TGTGCCAGCAGCAAAAGAACGGCAGGGCCGACTAGCGGGACCTACGAGCAGTACTTC. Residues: CASSKRTAGPTSGTYEQYF. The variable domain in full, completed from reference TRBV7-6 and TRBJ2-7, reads GAGVSQSPRYKVTKRGQDVALRCDPISGHVSLYWYRQALGQGPEFLTYFNYEAQQDKSGLPNDRFSAERPEGSISTLTIQRTEQRDSAMYRCASSKRTAGPTSGTYEQYFGPGTRLTVT.

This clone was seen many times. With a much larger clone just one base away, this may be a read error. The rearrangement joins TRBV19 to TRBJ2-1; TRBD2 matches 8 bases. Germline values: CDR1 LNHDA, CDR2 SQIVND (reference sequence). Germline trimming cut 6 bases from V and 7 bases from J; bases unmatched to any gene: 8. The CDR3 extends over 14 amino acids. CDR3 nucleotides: TGTGCCAGTAGAGTGCGAGCGGGAGCGAATGAGCAGTTCTTC. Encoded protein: CASRVRAGANEQFF.

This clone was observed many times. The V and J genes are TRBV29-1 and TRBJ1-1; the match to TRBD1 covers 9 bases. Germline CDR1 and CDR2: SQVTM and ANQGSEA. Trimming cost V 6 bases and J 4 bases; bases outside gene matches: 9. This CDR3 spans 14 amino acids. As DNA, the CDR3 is TGCAGCGTCGGCCGGGACAGGGTTGGCACTGAAGCTTTCTTT. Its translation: CSVGRDRVGTEAFF.

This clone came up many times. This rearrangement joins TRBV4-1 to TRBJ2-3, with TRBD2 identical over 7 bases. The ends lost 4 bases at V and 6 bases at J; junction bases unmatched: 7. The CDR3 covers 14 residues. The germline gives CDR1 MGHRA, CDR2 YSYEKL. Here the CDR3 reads CASSLLGGSDTQYF. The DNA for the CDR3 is TGCGCCAGCAGCCTTCTGGGGGGGTCGGATACGCAGTATTTT.

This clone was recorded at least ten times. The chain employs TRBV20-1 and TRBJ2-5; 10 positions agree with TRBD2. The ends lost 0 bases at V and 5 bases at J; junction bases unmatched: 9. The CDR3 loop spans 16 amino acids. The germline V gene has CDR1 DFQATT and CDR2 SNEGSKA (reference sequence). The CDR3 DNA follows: TGCAGTGCTAGAGATTCAGCGGGAGGGCCAGGGGAGACCCAGTACTTC. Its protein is CSARDSAGGPGETQYF.

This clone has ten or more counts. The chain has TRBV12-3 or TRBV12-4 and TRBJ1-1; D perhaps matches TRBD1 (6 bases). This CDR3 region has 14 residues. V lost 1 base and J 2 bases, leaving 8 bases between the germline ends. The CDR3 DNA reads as TGTGCCAGCAGTTTAGGGGGGCTCAACACTGAAGCTTTCTTT. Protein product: CASSLGGLNTEAFF.

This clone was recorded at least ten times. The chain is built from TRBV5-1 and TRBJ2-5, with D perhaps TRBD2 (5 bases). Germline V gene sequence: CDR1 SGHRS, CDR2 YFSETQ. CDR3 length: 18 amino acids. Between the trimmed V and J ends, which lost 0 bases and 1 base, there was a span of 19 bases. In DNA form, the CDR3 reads TGCGCCAGCAGCTTGGTGCCTGTGGGAGCGAATGTCCAAGAGACCCAGTACTTC. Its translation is CASSLVPVGANVQETQYF.

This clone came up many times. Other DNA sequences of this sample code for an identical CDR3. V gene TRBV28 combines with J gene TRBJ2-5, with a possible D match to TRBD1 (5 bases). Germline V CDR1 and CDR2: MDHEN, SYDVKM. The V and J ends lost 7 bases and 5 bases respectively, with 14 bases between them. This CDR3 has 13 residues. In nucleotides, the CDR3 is TGTGCCAGCAATAACAGGTTGATGGAGACCCAGTACTTC. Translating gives CASNNRLMETQYF.

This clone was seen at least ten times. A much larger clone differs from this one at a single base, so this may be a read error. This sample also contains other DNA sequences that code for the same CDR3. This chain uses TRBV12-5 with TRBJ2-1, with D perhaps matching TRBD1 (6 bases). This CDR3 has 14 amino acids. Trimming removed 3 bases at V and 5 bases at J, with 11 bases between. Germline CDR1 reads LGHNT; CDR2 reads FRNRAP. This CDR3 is CASGLGQPNNEQFF. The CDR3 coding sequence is TGTGCTAGTGGTTTAGGACAGCCCAACAATGAGCAGTTCTTC.

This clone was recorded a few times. The CDR3 here is CASSPTGTFTYNEQFF. DNA of the CDR3: TGTGCCAGCAGCCCTACCGGGACGTTTACCTACAATGAGCAGTTCTTC. J is TRBJ2-1 and V is TRBV11-2; tentatively, D is TRBD1 or TRBD2 (5 bases each). V lost 5 bases and J lost 2, with 16 bases in between. CDR3 length: 16 residues. Germline values: CDR1 SGHAT, CDR2 FQNNGV.

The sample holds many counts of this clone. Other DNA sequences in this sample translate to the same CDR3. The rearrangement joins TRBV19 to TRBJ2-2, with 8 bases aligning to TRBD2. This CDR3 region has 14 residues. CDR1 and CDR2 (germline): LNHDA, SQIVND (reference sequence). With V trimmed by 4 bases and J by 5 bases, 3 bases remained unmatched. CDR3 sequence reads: CASSRTGGTGELFF. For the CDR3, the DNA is TGTGCCAGTAGTAGGACGGGGGGGACCGGGGAGCTGTTTTTT.

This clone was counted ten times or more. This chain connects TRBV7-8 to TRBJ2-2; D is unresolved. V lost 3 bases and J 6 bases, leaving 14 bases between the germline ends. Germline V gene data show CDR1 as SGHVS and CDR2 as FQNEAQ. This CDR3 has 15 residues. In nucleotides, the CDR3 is TGTGCCAGCAGCTTTGCAGAGCCTTCGTCCGGGGAGCTGTTTTTT. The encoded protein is CASSFAEPSSGELFF.

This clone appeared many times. CDR3 region: CSAREGAGNTIYF. The DNA for the CDR3 is TGCAGTGCTAGAGAGGGGGCCGGAAACACCATATATTTT. The chain has TRBV20-1 and TRBJ1-3, with D maybe TRBD1 (6 bases). In germline, CDR1 is DFQATT, CDR2 SNEGSKA (reference sequence). Between the trimmed V and J ends, which lost 0 bases and 4 bases, there was a span of 7 bases. The CDR3 is made up of 13 amino acids.

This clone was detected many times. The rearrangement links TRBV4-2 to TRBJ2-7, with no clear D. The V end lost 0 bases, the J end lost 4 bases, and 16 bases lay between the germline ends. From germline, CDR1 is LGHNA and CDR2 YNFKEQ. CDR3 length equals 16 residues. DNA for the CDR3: TGTGCCAGCAGCCAAGATTTTAGGACCCTAGGGTACGAGCAGTACTTC. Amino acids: CASSQDFRTLGYEQYF.

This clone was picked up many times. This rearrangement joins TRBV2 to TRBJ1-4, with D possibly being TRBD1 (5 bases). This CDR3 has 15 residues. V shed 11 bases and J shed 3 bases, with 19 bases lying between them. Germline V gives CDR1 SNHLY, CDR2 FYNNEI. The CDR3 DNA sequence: TGTGCCGGGGGAGAGGGGAGGGTCCCTAATGAAAAACTGTTTTTT. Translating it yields CAGGEGRVPNEKLFF.

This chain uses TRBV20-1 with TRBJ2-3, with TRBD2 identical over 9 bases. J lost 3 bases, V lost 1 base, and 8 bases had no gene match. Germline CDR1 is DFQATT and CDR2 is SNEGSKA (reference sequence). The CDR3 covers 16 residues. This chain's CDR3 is CSARGASGVDTDTQYF. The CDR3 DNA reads TGCAGTGCTAGAGGGGCTAGCGGGGTGGATACAGATACGCAGTATTTT.